Listed below are T cell receptor beta chains from one sample, sequenced in a study of molecular identifiers for immune sequencing clone quantification. TCRdb reprocessed the PCR reads with MiXCR, giving one entry per CDR3 protein. The data hold 250,000 to 400,000 distinct CDR3 sequences, with 20% to 25% observed a single time. The sample consisted of naive CD8+ T cells from blood, with Jurkat cell RNA spiked in. These receptors were collected from a human donor in good health. Some libraries in this study had Jurkat cell RNA spiked in. Each CDR3 is given with its conserved first and last residue. A D gene is named only where the DNA matches it firmly. For some rows the clone size is stated as once, few or many, or as a class when expanded; others skip it.

TRBV20-1	few	TRBD2	TRBJ2-3	TGCAGTGCTATGGGACTAGCGGGAGACTTGTGGGTCACAGATACGCAGTATTTT	CSAMGLAGDLWVTDTQYF
TRBV5-1	many	NA	TRBJ1-4	TGCGCCAGCAGTGGGGGGGGAGATTATGAAAAACTGTTTTTT	CASSGGGDYEKLFF
TRBV5-1	many	TRBD1	TRBJ1-1	TGCGCCAGCAGCTTAGGTTCTGGACAGGGGAAATTCGCTGAAGCTTTCTTT	CASSLGSGQGKFAEAFF
TRBV5-1	NA	NA	TRBJ2-5	TGCGCCAGCAGCTTGGAGGACAGATGGCAAGAGACCCAGTACTTC	CASSLEDRWQETQYF
TRBV4-1	many	NA	TRBJ1-4	TGCGCCAGCAGCCTATTAGACCACGCAAAAGAAAAACTGTTTTTT	CASSLLDHAKEKLFF
TRBV4-1	many	TRBD1	TRBJ1-1	TGCGCCAGCAGCTTACCAGGGGGGAAGAGCACTGAAGCTTTCTTT	CASSLPGGKSTEAFF
TRBV12-5	NA	TRBD2	TRBJ2-7	TGTGCTAGTGGTTTGGAAGGACTAGCGGGGTACGAGCAGTACTTC	CASGLEGLAGYEQYF
TRBV29-1	few	NA	TRBJ2-7	TGCAGCGTCCTCGGGGCCTCCTACGAGCAGTACTTC	CSVLGASYEQYF
TRBV28	many	NA	TRBJ2-7	TGTGCCAGCAGTCCCGGTTTCTCCTACGAGCAGTACTTC	CASSPGFSYEQYF
TRBV7-2	many	NA	TRBJ2-3	TGTGCCAGCAGCCTAGGCACTTACGGGGGGCGCGGAGATACGCAGTATTTT	CASSLGTYGGRGDTQYF
TRBV4-1	many	NA	TRBJ2-3	TGCGCCAGCAGCCTTTGGGTCGCAGATACGCAGTATTTT	CASSLWVADTQYF
TRBV16	many	NA	TRBJ2-7	TGTGCCAGCAGCCAATCGGTCGATACCTACGAGCAGTACTTC	CASSQSVDTYEQYF
TRBV6-2/TRBV6-3	few	NA	TRBJ1-1	TGTGCCAGCAGTTACTTAGAGGGGAGAACTGAAGCTTTCTTT	CASSYLEGRTEAFF
TRBV29-1	few	TRBD1	TRBJ2-7	TGCAGCGCTGAGGGGGCGAGGTACGAGCAGTACTTC	CSAEGARYEQYF
TRBV24-1	NA	NA	TRBJ2-1	TGTGCCACCAGTGAGGCCCTTGAGCAGTTCTTC	CATSEALEQFF
TRBV20-1	many	NA	TRBJ2-3	TGCAGTGCGCTTTCCCAGGCCTCGGCAGGAGATACGCAGTATTTT	CSALSQASAGDTQYF
TRBV28	few	NA	TRBJ2-2	TGTGCCAGCAGTTTATATCTCCGGCGGGAAGTGGTCACCGGGGAGCTGTTTTTT	CASSLYLRREVVTGELFF
TRBV28	many	NA	TRBJ2-5	TGTGCCAGCAGTTTCCTGGTAGCGGACTACCAAGAGACCCAGTACTTC	CASSFLVADYQETQYF
TRBV13	NA	NA	TRBJ1-2	TGTGCCAGCAGCTCCGGCCGGGCCCCCAACTATGGCTACACCTTC	CASSSGRAPNYGYTF
TRBV7-9	many	NA	TRBJ2-5	TGTGCCAGCAGCTTAGTAGGCCGGATCGAAGAGACCCAGTACTTC	CASSLVGRIEETQYF
TRBV6-5	few	TRBD1	TRBJ2-5	TGTGCCGGCAATACGGGACAGGGAGGACAAGAGACCCAGTACTTC	CAGNTGQGGQETQYF
TRBV12-3/TRBV12-4	many	NA	TRBJ2-4	TGTGCCAGCAGCCTGACAGACGAACTAGCCAAAAACATTCAGTACTTC	CASSLTDELAKNIQYF
TRBV19	few	NA	TRBJ1-1	TGTGCCAGTAGTCCAGGCCAAACCCCCACGACTGAAGCTTTCTTT	CASSPGQTPTTEAFF
TRBV18	few	TRBD1	TRBJ2-3	TGTGCCAGCTCACCGGACAGGGCGGAGTATACGCAGTATTTT	CASSPDRAEYTQYF
TRBV27	many	NA	TRBJ1-5	TGTGCCAGCAGTTTATCTCTGAATCAGCCCCAGCATTTT	CASSLSLNQPQHF
TRBV7-2	few	NA	TRBJ2-1	TGTGCCAGCAGCTTAGGACTCGGTCGGAGCTCCTACAATGAGCAGTTCTTC	CASSLGLGRSSYNEQFF
TRBV5-1	many	NA	TRBJ2-1	TGCGCCAGCAGCTCCCGGGACACCTTATCCTATATACAGTTCTTC	CASSSRDTLSYIQFF
TRBV20-1	few	NA	TRBJ2-7	TGCAGTGCTAGAGTAGATTACGAGCAGTACTTC	CSARVDYEQYF
TRBV6-2/TRBV6-3	NA	NA	TRBJ2-7	TGTGCCAGCAGTGTGAGTTTGTTTTCCTACGAGCAGTACTTC	CASSVSLFSYEQYF
TRBV6-5	many	NA	TRBJ2-5	TGTGCCAGCACCCCCCACATGGGGTCAAAAGAGACCCAGTACTTC	CASTPHMGSKETQYF
TRBV5-6	many	NA	TRBJ2-7	TGTGCCAGCAGCTCCGGTGGAGGTTACACCTACGAGCAGTACTTC	CASSSGGGYTYEQYF
TRBV7-9	NA	NA	TRBJ2-7	TGTGCCAGCAGCCCGAGGGCAGGCACGAGCTCCTACGAGCAGTACTTC	CASSPRAGTSSYEQYF
TRBV7-9	many	NA	TRBJ1-2	TGTGCCAGCAGCTTTGAGGCAAATGGCTACACCTTC	CASSFEANGYTF
TRBV5-6	NA	NA	TRBJ2-5	TGTGCCAGCAGCAAGGGGGGGGGTCAAGAGACCCAGTACTTC	CASSKGGGQETQYF
TRBV5-4	NA	TRBD2	TRBJ2-3	TGCGCCAGCAGCTCGGGGACTAGCGGGGGTACGCAGTATTTT	CASSSGTSGGTQYF
TRBV7-6	NA	NA	TRBJ2-7	TGTGCCAGCAGTTATGACAGGGGACTATCCTACGAGCAGTACTTC	CASSYDRGLSYEQYF
TRBV6-6	few	NA	TRBJ1-1	TGTGTCAGCAGTTACTCGATGGCAGGGGCACTGAACACTGAAGCTTTCTTT	CVSSYSMAGALNTEAFF
TRBV12-3/TRBV12-4	many	TRBD2	TRBJ2-1	TGTGCCAGCATAGCGGGTCCCTACAATGAGCAGTTCTTC	CASIAGPYNEQFF
TRBV11-2	few	NA	TRBJ1-5	TGTGCCAGCAGCTTAGAAGGGGCAGACCACCAGCATTTT	CASSLEGADHQHF
TRBV7-9	many	NA	TRBJ2-2	TGTGCCAGCAGCTTTTCAAGAAACACCGGGGAGCTGTTTTTT	CASSFSRNTGELFF
TRBV10-3	NA	TRBD1	TRBJ2-1	TGTGCCATCAGTGAGTCGTCCGGGACAGCAACCTACAATGAGCAGTTCTTC	CAISESSGTATYNEQFF
TRBV13	many	NA	TRBJ2-7	TGTGCCAGCAGCTTTGTTGGCGAGCAGTACTTC	CASSFVGEQYF
TRBV29-1	many	TRBD1	TRBJ1-1	TGCAGCGTTGGGGACAGGGGGGACCCTGAAGCTTTCTTT	CSVGDRGDPEAFF
TRBV27	many	NA	TRBJ2-1	TGTGCCAGCAGTTTCCCAGGGGCTGAGCAGTTCTTC	CASSFPGAEQFF
TRBV4-3	many	TRBD2	TRBJ2-2	TGCGCCAGCAGCCAAGATCTGAGCGGGAGCAACACCGGGGAGCTGTTTTTT	CASSQDLSGSNTGELFF
TRBV5-4	many	NA	TRBJ2-7	TGTGCCAGCAGCTTCGGGCGCGCAGGCGAGCAGTACTTC	CASSFGRAGEQYF
TRBV2	many	NA	TRBJ1-5	TGTGCCAGCAGTGATGGGTTCGGCAATCAGCCCCAGCATTTT	CASSDGFGNQPQHF
TRBV5-1	many	NA	TRBJ2-7	TGCGCCAGCAGCTTGTGGGACAACTCCTACGAGCAGTACTTC	CASSLWDNSYEQYF
TRBV10-3	many	NA	TRBJ1-3	TGTGCCATCAGGCAGGGACACAACCAGCCCGGTTATTTT	CAIRQGHNQPGYF